One and the same sample provided the 6 T cell receptor beta chains below, sequenced in a study of shared clonotypes between healthy human individuals. Sequenced by immunoSEQ multiplex PCR; TCRdb stores in-frame clones only, minus some. The repertoire holds around 1 million clones, with over 60% as singletons. Specimen: memory CD4+ T cells sorted from blood. Subset defined: CD45RA-negative fraction. Every receptor here comes from a man aged 18 to 30 in good health.

This chain uses TRBV29-1 with TRBJ2-2; TRBD1 matches at 7 bases. The CDR3 length is 14 residues. V trimming: 4 bases; J trimming: 6 bases; junction bases outside the gene matches: 8. Germline lookup yields CDR1 SQVTM and CDR2 ANQGSEA. CDR3 coding DNA: TGCAGCGTTGGACAGGGTGTATACGCCGGGGAGCTGTTTTTT. It encodes CSVGQGVYAGELFF.

Note on this clone: The identical CDR3 is also encoded by other nucleotide sequences in the sample. The rearrangement uses TRBV28 and TRBJ1-4; D may be TRBD1 (5 bases). The germline V gene has CDR1 MDHEN and CDR2 SYDVKM. Trimming cost V 5 bases and J 3 bases, with 10 bases left between them. This CDR3 region has 14 residues. The CDR3 bases are TGTGCCAGCAGTCCCCCGGGGGCTAATGAAAAACTGTTTTTT. Amino acids: CASSPPGANEKLFF.

The V and J genes are TRBV7-2 and TRBJ2-7; unclear D gene. V was trimmed by 2 bases and J by 4 bases, leaving 18 bases between them. The germline V gene encodes CDR1 SGHTA and CDR2 FQGNSA. The CDR3 sequence is 16 residues long. This CDR3 reads CASSLSQQAEVYEQYF. The CDR3 DNA follows: TGTGCCAGCAGCTTATCGCAGCAAGCTGAAGTTTACGAGCAGTACTTC.

This sequence joins TRBV5-1 and TRBJ2-2; 9 bases line up with TRBD1. V was pared by 3 bases and J by 6 bases, with 9 bases of the junction left unmatched. This CDR3 spans 16 amino acids. Germline V CDR1 and CDR2: SGHRS, YFSETQ. The CDR3 DNA reads TGCGCCAGCAGCTGGATAACCGGGACAGGGTCCGGGGAGCTGTTTTTT. Translating gives CASSWITGTGSGELFF.

The genes are TRBV6-5 and TRBJ1-3; D uncertain. The CDR3 is 15 residues long. V gave up 5 bases and J gave up 0 bases, with 11 bases separating them. Germline V lookup: CDR1 MNHEY, CDR2 SVGAGI. The CDR3 protein is CASSGRRVSGNTIYF. Written as DNA, the CDR3 is TGTGCCAGCAGTGGACGGAGGGTCTCTGGAAACACCATATATTTT.

The chain joins TRBV5-1 to TRBJ2-1; D call uncertain. Looked up from germline, CDR1 is SGHRS and CDR2 is YFSETQ. The length of the CDR3 is 16 residues. V lost 2 bases and J 8 bases, leaving 20 bases between the germline ends. As DNA, the CDR3 is TGCGCCAGCAGCTTAGGAGAGAGTGTCTATCCGGATGAGCAGTTCTTC. Encoded protein: CASSLGESVYPDEQFF. The entire variable domain, with the rest obtained from reference TRBV5-1 and TRBJ2-1, is as follows: KAGVTQTPRYLIKTRGQQVTLSCSPISGHRSVSWYQQTPGQGLQFLFEYFSETQRNKGNFPGRFSGRQFSNSRSEMNVSTLELGDSALYLCASSLGESVYPDEQFFGPGTRLTVL.